The next 14 T cell receptor beta chains were all read from a single sample in a study of blood T cell repertoires in COVID-19 (dated by TCRdb to the early 2020s). Library method: the immunoSEQ multiplex PCR assay. TCRdb took over this immuneACCESS table, retaining in-frame rearrangements with V and J assigned. Such tables are incomplete; in checked studies, under half of the missing clones stem from an unresolved V gene, and the remainder is unexplained. This sample lists more than 450,000 clones; 87% were detected once. 0.7% of the sample goes to the ten largest clones. The sample consisted of PBMCs or T cells enriched from blood (not recorded which). The receptor source for this set is a woman between 18 and 29 years old who had recovered from COVID-19.

This chain uses TRBV28 with TRBJ1-2, with D possibly matching TRBD1 (5 bases). The CDR3 is 17 residues long. The V gene's germline CDR1 is MDHEN and CDR2 SYDVKM. V was clipped by 3 bases and J by 2 bases, with 19 bases between them. CDR3 loop: CASSLGGAQLQNYGYTF. The CDR3, as DNA: TGTGCCAGCAGTTTGGGAGGGGCCCAACTACAGAACTATGGCTACACCTTC.

This clone was seen a few times. The rearrangement uses TRBV30 and TRBJ1-2; D is undetermined. The CDR3 sequence is 11 residues long. V gave up 6 bases and J gave up 4 bases, with 9 bases separating them. Germline loops: CDR1 GTSNPN, CDR2 SVGIG (reference sequence). CDR3 in amino acids: CACQPGYGYTF. Written as DNA, the CDR3 is TGTGCCTGTCAACCGGGCTATGGCTACACCTTC. The entire variable domain, with the rest obtained from reference TRBV30 and TRBJ1-2, is as follows: SQTIHQWPATLVQPVGSPLSLECTVEGTSNPNLYWYRQAAGRGLQLLFYSVGIGQISSEVPQNLSASRPQDRQFILSSKKLLLSDSGFYLCACQPGYGYTFGSGTRLTVV.

The chain carries TRBV19 and TRBJ2-7; 7 bases are a match to TRBD1. V trimming: 3 bases; J trimming: 0 bases; junction bases outside the gene matches: 2. Germline CDR1 and CDR2: LNHDA and SQIVND (reference sequence). The CDR3 has 14 amino acids. The CDR3 coding sequence is TGTGCCAGTAGTATGGGACAGTTCTCCTACGAGCAGTACTTC. As protein: CASSMGQFSYEQYF.

V usage is TRBV30 and J usage is TRBJ1-2; a weak D match, TRBD1 (6 bases). CDR1 GTSNPN and CDR2 SVGIG come from the germline V gene (reference sequence). V dropped 5 bases and J dropped 4 bases, with 20 bases sitting between them. The CDR3 spans 15 residues. CDR3 sequence (DNA): TGTGCCTGGGGGGGGGACATTTCCATTTTCTATGGCTACACCTTC. Amino acid sequence: CAWGGDISIFYGYTF.

The count of this clone is one. V and J are TRBV28 and TRBJ1-2, with 10 bases matching TRBD1. The CDR3 totals 15 residues. Germline V gene sequence: CDR1 MDHEN, CDR2 SYDVKM. V shed 3 bases, J shed 6 bases, and the junction held 7 bases outside the gene matches. CDR3: CASSLRTGGSDGYTF. CDR3 bases: TGTGCCAGCAGTTTGCGGACAGGGGGTTCCGATGGCTACACCTTC.

The V gene is TRBV12-3 or TRBV12-4, the J gene TRBJ1-2; 9 bases are a match to TRBD1. There are 13 residues in the CDR3. V dropped 8 bases and J dropped 7; count of bases not matched to a gene: 8. CDR3 sequence (DNA): TGTGCCAGCGTTACAGGGGGCTTATCTGGCTACACCTTC. Amino acids: CASVTGGLSGYTF.

The chain uses TRBV30 and TRBJ2-7, with D possibly being TRBD1 (6 bases). The V end was cut by 1 base, the J end by 4 bases, with 17 bases between. The germline V gene encodes CDR1 GTSNPN and CDR2 SVGIG (reference sequence). The CDR3 contains 15 residues. Here the CDR3 DNA reads TGTGCCTGGAGTGATGAGGCCAGGGGTGGTTACGAGCAGTACTTC. It yields the protein CAWSDEARGGYEQYF.

The rearrangement links TRBV19 to TRBJ2-5; D may be TRBD1 (5 bases). Germline lookup yields CDR1 LNHDA and CDR2 SQIVND (reference sequence). V was cut by 1 base and J by 2 bases, with 11 bases left in between. This CDR3 is built from 15 residues. The CDR3 here is CASSIAQGPQETQYF. The CDR3, as DNA: TGTGCCAGTAGTATAGCTCAGGGTCCTCAAGAGACCCAGTACTTC.

The gene calls are TRBV5-1 and TRBJ2-3; 12 bases are shared with TRBD1. V dropped 1 base and J dropped 4; count of bases not matched to a gene: 1. Germline lookup yields CDR1 SGHRS and CDR2 YFSETQ. This CDR3 is built from 15 residues. The CDR3 DNA sequence: TGCGCCAGCAGCTTGAGGGACAGGGGGCCAGATACGCAGTATTTT. Its protein product is CASSLRDRGPDTQYF. The full variable domain, completed using reference TRBV5-1 and TRBJ2-3, is KAGVTQTPRYLIKTRGQQVTLSCSPISGHRSVSWYQQTPGQGLQFLFEYFSETQRNKGNFPGRFSGRQFSNSRSEMNVSTLELGDSALYLCASSLRDRGPDTQYFGPGTRLTVL.

This chain links TRBV5-5 with TRBJ1-6; D is ambiguous. Trimming stripped 4 bases from V and 9 bases from J, with 11 bases between. CDR1 and CDR2 (germline): SGHKS, YYEKEE (reference sequence). CDR3 length: 13 residues. This CDR3 reads CASSVAHFSPLHF. CDR3 bases: TGTGCCAGCAGCGTAGCACACTTTTCACCCCTCCACTTT.

The J gene is TRBJ1-2, the V gene TRBV6-5; unclear D gene. Germline values: CDR1 MNHEY, CDR2 SVGAGI. The CDR3 loop spans 13 amino acids. The V end lost 3 bases, the J end lost 3 bases, and 8 bases lay between the germline ends. CDR3 DNA sequence: TGTGCCAGCAGTTATTCCTCCTACTATGGCTACACCTTC. This gives the protein CASSYSSYYGYTF.

On this clone: In the same sample, other DNA sequences code for this CDR3. The V and J genes are TRBV5-1 and TRBJ1-1; D unresolved. Germline CDR1 is SGHRS and CDR2 is YFSETQ. The CDR3 contains 14 residues. With 0 bases removed from V and 3 bases from J, the gap between germline ends came to 9 bases. The CDR3 loop is CASSLEGRDTEAFF. Written as DNA, the CDR3 is TGCGCCAGCAGCTTGGAAGGGAGGGACACTGAAGCTTTCTTT.

The chain uses TRBV29-1 and TRBJ2-5, with 7 bases aligning to TRBD2. The CDR3 totals 14 residues. In germline, CDR1 is SQVTM, CDR2 ANQGSEA. Trimming at V came to 5 bases and at J to 0 bases, leaving 6 bases not matched to a gene. CDR3 sequence (DNA): TGCAGCGTTACTAGCGCGAATCACCAAGAGACCCAGTACTTC. It translates to CSVTSANHQETQYF.

V usage is TRBV28 and J usage is TRBJ2-7; 7 nucleotides match TRBD1. Trimming at V came to 10 bases and at J to 6 bases, leaving 15 bases not matched to a gene. The CDR3 spans 14 residues. The germline V gene encodes CDR1 MDHEN and CDR2 SYDVKM. CDR3 sequence reads: CATMPGTATLEQYF. In nucleotides, the CDR3 is TGTGCCACCATGCCCGGGACAGCTACGCTCGAGCAGTACTTC.